The present TCR beta chain was sequenced within a study of breast tumors, draining lymph nodes, adjacent tissues. TCRdb fed the multiplex PCR reads into MiXCR, producing one record per CDR3 protein. Among approximately 130,000 distinct CDR3 sequences listed, under 25% were seen once. In germline, CDR1 is SGHRS, CDR2 YFSETQ. Trimming took off 3 bases at V and 2 bases at J, with 17 bases between the two ends. The CDR3 consists of 17 residues. The sample holds many counts of this clonotype. Breast cancer patients provided tissue from their axillary draining lymph nodes. The chain has TRBV5-1 and TRBJ2-2, with D tentatively TRBD1 (6 bases). The receptor comes from a female donor with breast cancer. Some clones in this sample may be carry-over from other donors' samples. Sample: axillary lymph node tissue. This CDR3 is CASSSLTGTLNTGELFF. The CDR3 region has the DNA TGCGCCAGCAGCTCATTGACAGGAACCCTTAACACCGGGGAGCTGTTTTTT.